This T cell receptor beta chain was sequenced during a study of T cells in Graves' hyperthyroidism and ophthalmopathy (dated by TCRdb to between 2017 and 2020). Describing the broader study: Peripheral blood was collected at initial diagnosis, before any treatment. The 95 to 100 discovery patients were randomly split 7:3 into training and test sets. A discovery cohort of about 96 patients, 43 with Graves' ophthalmopathy and 57 with stable Graves' hyperthyroidism, was used to find distinguishing TCR V-J signatures. Once sampling was done, hyperthyroidism patients were given methimazole at a starting dose of 30 mg daily, whereas ophthalmopathy patients were given high-dose intravenous methylprednisolone. In addition, the study compared T-cell repertoires in thyroid tissue and in blood from five to seven Graves' hyperthyroidism patients. Prospective prediction of ophthalmopathy was tested in an independent validation cohort consisting of under 20 hyperthyroidism patients and 15 to 17 patients who later progressed to ophthalmopathy. According to the paper, TCR Vbeta CDR3 sequencing was carried out on over 130 peripheral blood samples, which came from about 45 ophthalmopathy, under 85 hyperthyroidism and about 17 progressor patients.

About this clonotype: Its antigen remains unidentified. The record has no base qualities; no much larger clone is one base away.

Overall study outcomes, separate from this receptor: Most expanded thyroid clonotypes (frequency above 0.001) were also found in blood, which suggests that blood repertoires may mirror thyroid immune responses. Sample size was not statistically predetermined, and blinding of investigators to group allocation was not performed. In validation, the model predicted progression to ophthalmopathy with around 71% sensitivity and over 72% specificity, a median of 6.5 months before onset. Ophthalmopathy was separated from stable hyperthyroidism by a 13 V-J signature model, with just over 85% sensitivity and approximately 81% specificity obtained in cross-validation and 80%/75% obtained in testing.

The germline V gene encodes CDR1 MDHEN and CDR2 SYDVKM. From the cysteine up to the phenylalanine, the CDR3 has a length of 19 residues. Left in the record is the CDR3 DNA by itself, 57 bases read in frame from the first base. V is pruned by 2 bases and J by 2 bases, leaving 15 bases of the junction without a gene match. TCR beta CDR3 regions were amplified from RNA transcripts. The TCR CDR3 was subjected to a first round of RT-PCR using the HTBI primer set and the Qiagen OneStep RT-PCR kit. Libraries were constructed in a second round of multiplex PCR, after which size selection and purification were performed. Sequencing of the libraries was done on an Illumina HiSeq2000 using paired-end 100 bp reads. The study's own analysis went as follows. SOAPnuke was used to process the raw data, removing reads that contained adapters or uncalled bases, had a mean Phred below 15, or lacked an exact match to the constant primer or identifier. COPE v1.2.5 was used to merge the high-quality paired reads, and each unique nucleotide sequence was defined as a clonotype. Clonotypes were aligned to IMGT TRBV, TRBD and TRBJ reference segments using MiTCR v1.1. Only V-J combinations with frequency above 0.0001, covering 99% to 99.2% of repertoires, were analysed. The TCS score was defined as the ratio of F50 (clonal expansion) to E x V (chaos), calculated using BLOSUM62-based TCRdist between CDR3 peptides within each V-J. Welch's t-statistics and random forest reduced roughly 500 V-J features to some 14, which were used in a naive Bayes classifier (R e1071). TCRdb trimmed the raw reads at Q25, called clones with MiXCR and kept productive beta chains. One record per CDR3 amino acid sequence lists the most common genes and DNA. The V and J calls and clone size come from TCRdb's table, not from the authors' own analysis. Present in this sample are about 640,000 distinct CDR3 sequences, about 20% of which were seen just once. The top ten constitute 34% of the sample.

Ophthalmopathy patients had moderately to severely active disease, Clinical Activity Score of at least 3, NOSPECS grade of at least 4, and duration under 3 months. Any patient with an uncontrolled infection, another autoimmune disease, pregnancy or lactation was excluded. Diagnoses relied on clinical symptoms, serum thyroxine and TRAb, thyroid ultrasound and orbital computed tomography. PBMCs were separated from roughly 9.6 ml of fresh peripheral blood using Ficoll-Paque density gradient centrifugation. Total RNA was extracted using Trizol reagent, and RNA quality was assessed on an Agilent 2100 Bioanalyzer.

This sequence was found in a man aged 25 to 40 with Graves' ophthalmopathy. The sequenced sample consisted of blood. The chain joins TRBV28 to TRBJ2-4, with 7 middle bases fitting TRBD2. Here the CDR3 is given as CASSLSGKGRAQTKNIQYF. The DNA reads TGTGCCAGCAGTTTAAGTGGGAAAGGGAGGGCCCAGACCAAAAACATTCAGTACTTC.